Below, 17 T cell receptor beta chains from the same sample are listed, as sequenced in a study of blood T cell repertoires in COVID-19. Some clones are missing from TCRdb's copy, which holds only in-frame ones; the method was immunoSEQ multiplex PCR. The sample lists 55,000 to 65,000 clones, around three quarters occurring once. Sequencing was done on a sample of peripheral blood. The source of these receptors is a man aged 60 to 75 with acute or convalescent COVID-19.

The V gene is TRBV2, the J gene TRBJ1-1; a possible D gene is TRBD1 (6 bases). This CDR3 region has 15 residues. Per germline, CDR1 SNHLY and CDR2 FYNNEI. V was pared by 1 base and J by 8 bases, with 17 bases between. This CDR3 reads CASSEGRIEGGEAFF. The CDR3, as DNA: TGTGCCAGCAGTGAAGGGCGGATCGAAGGGGGAGAAGCTTTCTTT.

The chain has TRBV12-5 and TRBJ2-5, with 8 nucleotides matching TRBD2. The CDR3 covers 18 residues. With 2 bases clipped from V and 2 bases from J, the junction kept 13 bases outside the gene matches. The germline V gene encodes CDR1 LGHNT and CDR2 FRNRAP. CDR3 residues: CASGLTLAGGGSQETQYF. The DNA for the CDR3 is TGTGCTAGTGGTTTGACTCTTGCCGGGGGGGGGTCTCAAGAGACCCAGTACTTC.

As DNA, the CDR3 is TGTGCCAGCATCCTAATACGGGGGGGTGGCCTCTCTGGGGCCAACGTCCTGACTTTC. Protein: CASILIRGGGLSGANVLTF. The chain couples TRBV13 to TRBJ2-6; TRBD2 aligns across 8 bases. The CDR3 totals 19 residues. Losses at the gene ends were 7 bases for V and 0 bases for J; bases not matched to a gene: 14. Germline V CDR1 and CDR2: PRHDT, FYEKMQ (reference sequence). The variable domain in full, completed from reference TRBV13 and TRBJ2-6, reads AAGVIQSPRHLIKEKRETATLKCYPIPRHDTVYWYQQGPGQDPQFLISFYEKMQSDKGSIPDRFSAQQFSDYHSELNMSSLELGDSALYFCASILIRGGGLSGANVLTFGAGSRLTVL.

This clone is deemed medium-sized. The J gene is TRBJ2-7, the V gene TRBV6-5, with 10 nucleotides matching TRBD1. J gave up 13 bases and V 5 bases, and 14 bases lay outside the gene matches. The CDR3 has 14 amino acids. Germline CDR1 is MNHEY and CDR2 is SVGAGI. CDR3 residues: CASSQLLGQGWAYF. CDR3 sequence (DNA): TGTGCCAGCAGTCAGCTACTGGGACAGGGGTGGGCCTACTTC.

V usage is TRBV11-2 and J usage is TRBJ1-1; D is uncertain. Trimming removed 2 bases at V and 1 base at J, with 11 bases between. Germline V gene lookup returns CDR1 SGHAT and CDR2 FQNNGV. The CDR3 spans 15 residues. The CDR3, as DNA: TGTGCCAGCAGCTTATGGCAGGTTGCGAACACTGAAGCTTTCTTT. Translating it yields CASSLWQVANTEAFF. Looking up the rest from reference TRBV11-2 and TRBJ1-1 gives the full variable domain: EAGVAQSPRYKIIEKRQSVAFWCNPISGHATLYWYQQILGQGPKLLIQFQNNGVVDDSQLPKDRFSAERLKGVDSTLKIQPAKLEDSAVYLCASSLWQVANTEAFFGQGTRLTVV.

The V and J genes are TRBV7-2 and TRBJ1-5; tentative D call: TRBD1 (5 bases). CDR1 SGHTA and CDR2 FQGNSA come from the germline V gene. V dropped 4 bases and J dropped 5 bases, with 9 bases sitting between them. The CDR3 is made up of 13 amino acids. CDR3 coding DNA: TGTGCCAGCAGCTCCCGGGGGGATCAGCCCCAGCATTTT. Translated: CASSSRGDQPQHF.

The rearrangement joins TRBV24-1 to TRBJ2-1; possibly TRBD1 for D (6 bases). V was pared by 5 bases and J by 7 bases, with 20 bases between. The V gene's germline CDR1 is KGHDR and CDR2 SFDVKD. The CDR3 length is 16 residues. CDR3 loop: CATSASTGSLGNEQFF. The CDR3, as DNA: TGTGCCACCAGTGCCTCGACAGGTTCACTGGGGAATGAGCAGTTCTTC.

The CDR3, as DNA: TGCGCCAGCAGCCACACGGGACAGCCGAATGAAAAACTGTTTTTT. It encodes CASSHTGQPNEKLFF. The chain links TRBV5-1 to TRBJ1-4; 7 bases are shared with TRBD1. The V segment lost 4 bases and the J segment 5 bases; nucleotides outside the gene matches: 8. The CDR3 loop spans 15 amino acids. Germline CDR1 is SGHRS and CDR2 is YFSETQ.

This chain connects TRBV5-4 to TRBJ1-1; D is perhaps TRBD1 (5 bases). V dropped 4 bases and J dropped 5 bases, with 15 bases sitting between them. The CDR3 extends over 14 amino acids. The germline CDR1 and CDR2 sequences are SGHNT and YYREEE (reference sequence). The CDR3 is CASSPIQGNTEAFF. As DNA, the CDR3 is TGTGCCAGCAGCCCAATCCAGGGTAATACTGAAGCTTTCTTT. Full variable domain (missing parts from reference TRBV5-4 and TRBJ1-1): ETGVTQSPTHLIKTRGQQVTLRCSSQSGHNTVSWYQQALGQGPQFIFQYYREEENGRGNFPPRFSGLQFPNYSSELNVNALELDDSALYLCASSPIQGNTEAFFGQGTRLTVV.

V and J are TRBV21-1 and TRBJ2-7; the table gives TRBD1 as D, unverified against the DNA. TRBV21-1 is classified as a pseudogene. CDR3 length: 18 residues. CDR3 bases: TGTGCCAGCAGCAAAGGGCCTCGGGGACAGGTGAGCTTCTACGAGCAGTACTTC. Translating gives CASSKGPRGQVSFYEQYF.

This chain links TRBV29-1 with TRBJ1-5; possibly TRBD1 for D (5 bases). CDR3 length: 14 residues. Germline CDR1 is SQVTM and CDR2 is ANQGSEA. Trimming cost V 5 bases and J 0 bases, with 11 bases left between them. The CDR3 here is CSVLTDSSNQPQHF. CDR3 nucleotides: TGCAGCGTTTTGACAGATTCTAGCAATCAGCCCCAGCATTTT.

V gene TRBV10-3 combines with J gene TRBJ2-1; 7 bases map to TRBD1. Trimming removed 4 bases from V and 8 bases from J; junction bases left unmatched: 2. CDR1 is ENHRY, CDR2 SYGVKD, per germline. There are 12 residues in the CDR3. The CDR3 DNA reads as TGTGCCATCAGTGGGCAGGGGGATGAGCAGTTCTTC. It encodes CAISGQGDEQFF.

The rearrangement links TRBV7-9 to TRBJ2-4; 9 bases fit TRBD1. The CDR3 is 14 residues long. Trimming at V came to 4 bases and at J to 8 bases, leaving 6 bases not matched to a gene. In germline, CDR1 is SEHNR, CDR2 FQNEAQ (reference sequence). The CDR3 reads CASSSGQGHHIQYF. CDR3 nucleotide sequence: TGTGCCAGCAGCTCGGGACAGGGCCACCACATTCAGTACTTC.

The rearrangement joins TRBV4-1 to TRBJ2-7, with 7 nucleotides matching TRBD2. The CDR3 spans 15 residues. With V trimmed by 4 bases and J by 3 bases, 9 bases remained unmatched. Germline-derived CDR1 and CDR2 are MGHRA and YSYEKL. In nucleotides, the CDR3 is TGCGCCAGCAGCCCGGGGGGAGGACTTAACTACGAGCAGTACTTC. Translation: CASSPGGGLNYEQYF.

This sequence joins TRBV11-2 and TRBJ1-1; possible D gene TRBD1, 6 bases. The CDR3 has 13 amino acids. V lost 5 bases and J lost 3, with 10 bases in between. CDR1 and CDR2 from the germline V gene are SGHAT and FQNNGV. For the CDR3, the DNA is TGTGCCAGCAGCCTAACAGGGTACACTGAAGCTTTCTTT. It specifies CASSLTGYTEAFF.

The CDR3 nucleotides read TGTGCCAGCAGCTTAGAAAAGGACTCTGAAGCTTTCTTT. It yields the protein CASSLEKDSEAFF. The V and J genes are TRBV11-3 and TRBJ1-1; D is undetermined. CDR3 length equals 13 residues. With 0 bases removed from V and 6 bases from J, the gap between germline ends came to 8 bases. Germline assignment: CDR1 SGHNT and CDR2 YENEEA.

The chain couples TRBV7-2 to TRBJ2-7, with D possibly TRBD2 on 6 matching bases. Germline CDR1 is SGHTA and CDR2 is FQGNSA. There are 14 residues in the CDR3. The V end lost 5 bases, the J end lost 3 bases, and 14 bases lay between the germline ends. This CDR3 is CASSPSSDHYEQYF. CDR3 bases: TGTGCCAGCAGCCCCTCTAGCGACCACTACGAGCAGTACTTC.